Described below is a single T cell receptor (beta chain) sequence and its context. Its antigen is not yet known. One base away there is no much larger clone; base qualities are not given. Genomic DNA was used as template for profiling of TCR beta VDJ combinations and CDR3 sequences. TCR repertoire sequencing was run on an Illumina HiSeq 2000. In the authors' own workflow: TRBV/TRBJ rearrangement plots, CDR3 size and DJ length profiles, and Simpson's diversity index were used to evaluate the repertoires. Whichever DNA sequence was most abundant in the deep sequencing data was defined as the immunodominant clone. CDR3 amino acid sequences were screened for sharing across subjects and were compared with published repertoires and the VDJdb database. The public reads were reanalyzed by TCRdb: fastp trimming at Q25, MiXCR alignment, in-frame beta chains only. A single entry per CDR3 protein holds the most common genes and DNA from its merged rows. TCRdb, not the original authors, processed these V and J calls. Here the sample has about 150,000 distinct CDR3 sequences; around 48% occur a single time. The top ten hold 25% to 35% of the sample.

The entry originates in a study of CD8+CD57+ T cells in acquired aplastic anemia (dated by TCRdb to 2017 to 2018). In the study overall: Extracted DNA from sorted CD4+ and CD8+ cells averaged around 3.5 ug, ranging from about 0.2 to 30 ug. A CD8+CD57+ expansion meant a frequency higher than the mean frequency seen in healthy subjects. Broader findings and caveats from the paper: About 30 CD8+ CDR3 sequences were found to be shared between patients and controls, but these sequences appeared to be highly expressed in patients and within the immunodominant clones of the patients. CD8+ Simpson's diversity did not differ significantly between patients and healthy controls (P=0.060).

Patients chosen for sequencing had shown expansion of CD8+CD57+ cells by flow cytometry. Severe acquired aplastic anemia was diagnosed in all patients according to International Study of Aplastic Anemia and Agranulocytosis and Camitta criteria. No therapy had been received by the patients at the time of blood sampling. The study deep-sequenced TCR repertoires of sorted CD4+ and CD8+ blood T cells from severe aplastic anemia patients and healthy subjects. Patients were enrolled in the USA under clinicaltrials.gov protocols 00001620, 01623167, 00001397, 00071045, 00081523 and 00961064. Ficoll-Paque density gradient centrifugation was used to isolate peripheral blood mononuclear cells. Before DNA extraction, CD4+ and CD8+ T cells were sorted by FACS or by magnetic beads. The junction shows trimming of 7 bases on V and 2 bases on J, plus 11 bases between the germline ends. There are 14 amino acids in the CDR3, from cysteine to phenylalanine inclusive. The kept DNA is CDR3 alone, 42 bases in frame from the first base. CDR1 and CDR2 are drawn from the germline V gene: MDHEN, SYDVKM.

The chain couples TRBV28 to TRBJ2-2, with the D gene not clear enough to name. The TCR comes from a human donor with aplastic anemia. Input material: sorted CD4+, CD8+, or CD8+CD57+ T cells (not recorded which) from PBMCs. The DNA sequence reads TGTGCCAGCAAGGTACAGTTCAACACCGGGGAGCTGTTTTTT. Its product reads: CASKVQFNTGELFF.